The 5 T cell receptor beta chains in this list originate from one sample, sequenced in a study of early T cells in non-severe SARS-CoV-2 infection. TCRdb independently ran MiXCR on the 5' RACE reads; one entry per CDR3 protein. Of roughly 40,000 distinct CDR3 sequences in the sample, roughly 6% were seen once. The sample comprised whole blood. The source of these receptors is an adult who was a healthcare worker with PCR-confirmed SARS-CoV-2 infection or an uninfected control (not recorded which).

The table lists this clonotype with many counts. The chain joins TRBV6-5 to TRBJ1-2; D possibly corresponds to TRBD1 (5 bases). Between the trimmed V and J ends, which lost 8 bases and 4 bases, there was a span of 11 bases. The CDR3 loop spans 12 amino acids. Per germline, CDR1 MNHEY and CDR2 SVGAGI. The CDR3 sequence: CASSPGVYGYTF. CDR3 in DNA: TGTGCCAGCTCACCGGGGGTCTATGGCTACACCTTC.

The chain couples TRBV20-1 to TRBJ2-4; D possibly corresponds to TRBD2 (6 bases). V was shortened by 3 bases and J by 8 bases, with 14 bases between the two germline ends. Germline V gene data show CDR1 as DFQATT and CDR2 as SNEGSKA (reference sequence). The CDR3 sequence is 13 residues long. The chain's CDR3 is CSARVPGVDIQYF. The DNA for the CDR3 is TGCAGTGCTAGGGTCCCGGGAGTGGACATTCAGTACTTC.

The chain employs TRBV27 and TRBJ2-3; D not certain. Germline values: CDR1 MNHEY, CDR2 SMNVEV (reference sequence). Trimming shortened V by 3 bases and J by 0 bases, and 7 bases separated the two germline ends. The CDR3 spans 14 residues. CDR3 sequence reads: CASSFRQSTDTQYF. The CDR3 nucleotides read TGTGCCAGCAGTTTTAGGCAGAGCACAGATACGCAGTATTTT.

This clonotype has more than one count but fewer than ten. The DNA for the CDR3 is TGTGCCAGCAGCCTGGGCGGGAGCTTCTACGAGCAGTACTTC. This translates into CASSLGGSFYEQYF. This chain connects TRBV3-1 to TRBJ2-7; 7 bases fit TRBD2. V was pared by 4 bases and J by 3 bases, with 6 bases of the junction left unmatched. The CDR3 totals 14 residues. CDR1 is LGHDT, CDR2 YNNKEL, per germline (reference sequence).

This clonotype was observed a handful of times. This chain connects TRBV18 to TRBJ2-7; the match to TRBD2 covers 7 bases. Trimming removed 6 bases from V and 6 bases from J; junction bases left unmatched: 14. The CDR3 sequence is 15 residues long. Germline V gene lookup returns CDR1 KGHSH and CDR2 LQKENI. The CDR3 loop is CASSPTSPVGSEQYF. Written as DNA, the CDR3 is TGTGCCAGCTCGCCGACTAGCCCGGTTGGTAGCGAGCAGTACTTC.